This TCR beta chain was recorded in a study of OX40 agonist ivuxolimab in advanced cancers. Looking at the study overall: Intravenous ivuxolimab was administered to patients every 2 weeks at 0.01 to 10 mg/kg. The dose-escalation cohort was about 86% male, with a mean age of 60 years, ranging about 23 to 90.

The data were produced by immunoSEQ multiplex PCR, yet TCRdb's version contains in-frame clones alone and is incomplete. The table includes around 20,000 clones, 86% detected once. The trim removed 2 bases at V and 5 bases at J, leaving 9 bases unmatched. The CDR3 totals 15 residues. Germline CDR1 reads MNHEY; CDR2 reads SMNVEV (reference sequence). At baseline, cycle 4 day 1, and cycle 7 day 1, blood was sampled. The clonotype comes from an adult with an advanced solid tumor such as melanoma, head and neck, liver or kidney cancer. The sequencing here drew on CD4+ or CD8+ T cells sorted from blood, taken in a trial of the OX40 agonist ivuxolimab. The chain couples TRBV27 to TRBJ2-7; TRBD2 matches at 7 bases. DNA of the CDR3: TGTGCCAGCAGTTTAATCCCGGCGGGAGCTCACGAGCAGTACTTC. This translates into CASSLIPAGAHEQYF.